This TCR beta chain was sequenced during a study of control samples from healthy donors and cancer patients. This CDR3 comprises 16 residues. Trimming stripped 3 bases from V and 0 bases from J, with 11 bases between. CDR1 and CDR2 from the germline V gene are LNHDA and SQIVND (reference sequence). Method: immunoSEQ multiplex PCR; TCRdb's copy keeps in-frame clones and lacks some. The data hold 100,000 to 150,000 clones, with approximately 94% observed a single time. Sequenced input: blood. The chain combines TRBV19 with TRBJ1-4; D not certain. This sequence was found in a man younger than 45 in good health. As DNA, the CDR3 is TGTGCCAGTAGTATCGCGGGCAGATCAACTAATGAAAAACTGTTTTTT. It translates to CASSIAGRSTNEKLFF.